Each of the 31 T cell receptor beta chains below was sequenced from the same sample in a study of blood T cell repertoires in COVID-19. Using immunoSEQ multiplex PCR, the repertoire was profiled, and TCRdb retains in-frame clones only, with some absent. The top ten clones hold 6.3% of a sample with about 90,000 clones, over 80% of them seen once. Sequenced material: peripheral blood. Receptor source: a woman in her sixties with active COVID-19.

The rearrangement uses TRBV7-2 and TRBJ1-5; tentative D call: TRBD1 (5 bases). The CDR3 covers 13 residues. V was shortened by 1 base and J by 9 bases, with 10 bases between the two germline ends. Germline CDR1 reads SGHTA; CDR2 reads FQGNSA. The CDR3, as DNA: TGTGCCAGCAGCTTAGAAAGGGGAAGGCCCCAGCATTTT. This codes for CASSLERGRPQHF.

The gene calls are TRBV28 and TRBJ2-7, with TRBD2 identical over 13 bases. This CDR3 is 15 amino acids long. CDR1 is MDHEN, CDR2 SYDVKM, per germline. The junction had 6 bases not matched to a gene; V was cut back by 10 bases and J by 0 bases. The CDR3 DNA sequence: TGTGCCACAAGACTAGCGGGAGGAAGCTCCTACGAGCAGTACTTC. Protein: CATRLAGGSSYEQYF.

The V and J genes are TRBV3-1 (or the pseudogene TRBV3-2) and TRBJ1-3; D is unclear. This CDR3 spans 15 amino acids. Germline CDR1 LGHDT, CDR2 YNNKEL (reference sequence). The germline V and J ends were trimmed by 0 bases and 4 bases, with 10 bases remaining between them. The CDR3 loop is CASSQELRMGNTIYF. DNA of the CDR3: TGTGCCAGCAGCCAAGAACTACGGATGGGAAACACCATATATTTT.

The genes are TRBV27 and TRBJ1-5; TRBD1 might be the D (5 bases). The CDR3 has 15 amino acids. Trimming stripped 7 bases from V and 6 bases from J, with 19 bases between. CDR1 is MNHEY, CDR2 SMNVEV, per germline (reference sequence). The CDR3 DNA reads TGTGCCAGCACCTCCCGGTGGGGGGTGGCTCAGCCCCAGCATTTT. Translation gives CASTSRWGVAQPQHF.

V and J are TRBV5-1 and TRBJ2-3; 9 bases are shared with TRBD2. The ends lost 0 bases at V and 2 bases at J; junction bases unmatched: 4. Germline V gene data show CDR1 as SGHRS and CDR2 as YFSETQ. CDR3 length: 16 residues. The CDR3 DNA reads as TGCGCCAGCAGCTTGGCCCCGGGACTAGCCACAGATACGCAGTATTTT. Translating it yields CASSLAPGLATDTQYF.

The gene calls are TRBV5-1 and TRBJ2-1, with TRBD2 matching 13 bases. Germline V lookup: CDR1 SGHRS, CDR2 YFSETQ. Trimming at V came to 5 bases and at J to 8 bases, leaving 7 bases not matched to a gene. CDR3 length equals 15 residues. CDR3 DNA sequence: TGCGCCAGCAGTCCCGGGACTAGCGGGGAACATGAGCAGTTCTTC. Translation: CASSPGTSGEHEQFF.

This rearrangement joins TRBV28 to TRBJ1-2; D call uncertain. The CDR3 totals 10 residues. Germline CDR1 and CDR2: MDHEN and SYDVKM. Trimming left V 8 bases short and J 6 bases short, with 7 bases between. The CDR3 DNA reads as TGTGCCAGCCGACTCGATGGCTACACCTTC. Translated: CASRLDGYTF.

The V and J genes are TRBV12-5 and TRBJ1-6; 11 nucleotides line up with TRBD1. CDR1 and CDR2 (germline): LGHNT, FRNRAP. The ends lost 5 bases at V and 7 bases at J; junction bases unmatched: 16. The CDR3 has 19 residues. CDR3 sequence: CASGDSDRGLWPSNSPLHF. The DNA for the CDR3 is TGTGCTAGTGGTGACTCGGACAGGGGGCTTTGGCCGTCGAATTCACCCCTCCACTTT.

The genes are TRBV30 and TRBJ2-7; the D is unclear. The CDR3 is 13 amino acids. Trimming removed 2 bases from V and 6 bases from J, with 14 bases in between. The germline V gene has CDR1 GTSNPN and CDR2 SVGIG (reference sequence). The DNA of the CDR3 is TGTGCCTGGAGTACGAGGCCTACCTCCGAGCAGTACTTC. Amino acid sequence: CAWSTRPTSEQYF.

This chain links TRBV5-1 with TRBJ1-6, with D perhaps TRBD1 (5 bases). Trimming stripped 6 bases from V and 6 bases from J, with 13 bases between. Germline CDR1 and CDR2: SGHRS and YFSETQ. This CDR3 is built from 14 residues. CDR3 loop: CASTSGGLNSPLHF. The CDR3 bases are TGCGCCAGCACCTCCGGGGGACTTAATTCACCCCTCCACTTT. Full variable domain (missing parts from reference TRBV5-1 and TRBJ1-6): KAGVTQTPRYLIKTRGQQVTLSCSPISGHRSVSWYQQTPGQGLQFLFEYFSETQRNKGNFPGRFSGRQFSNSRSEMNVSTLELGDSALYLCASTSGGLNSPLHFGNGTRLTVT.

The chain joins TRBV28 to TRBJ1-5; D gene ambiguous. V lost 3 bases and J lost 2, with 8 bases in between. The CDR3 has 14 amino acids. Germline V gene data show CDR1 as MDHEN and CDR2 as SYDVKM. Written as DNA, the CDR3 is TGTGCCAGCAGTTTGACAAGAGGCAATCAGCCCCAGCATTTT. This encodes CASSLTRGNQPQHF.

This chain links TRBV10-2 with TRBJ1-1, with D perhaps matching TRBD1 (6 bases). Per germline, CDR1 WSHSY and CDR2 SAAADI. The CDR3 has 14 amino acids. V was cut by 6 bases and J by 7 bases, with 18 bases left in between. The CDR3 loop reads CASRPPTGSVEAFF. As DNA, the CDR3 is TGCGCCAGCAGACCACCTACAGGGTCGGTTGAAGCTTTCTTT.

This rearrangement joins TRBV9 to TRBJ1-1; D unresolved. Germline CDR1 and CDR2: SGDLS and YYNGEE. The CDR3 has 16 amino acids. The V and J ends lost 3 bases and 0 bases respectively, with 15 bases between them. This chain's CDR3 is CASSAHREPLNTEAFF. In DNA form, the CDR3 reads TGTGCCAGCAGCGCCCACCGGGAACCCCTGAACACTGAAGCTTTCTTT.

This rearrangement joins TRBV11-2 to TRBJ1-1; unclear D gene. The CDR3 runs 14 residues. V was shortened by 1 base and J by 5 bases, with 11 bases between the two germline ends. Per germline, CDR1 SGHAT and CDR2 FQNNGV. CDR3 nucleotides: TGTGCCAGCAGCTTAGCCGCGGGCCGGACTGAAGCTTTCTTT. Protein: CASSLAAGRTEAFF. The whole variable domain, remainder taken from reference TRBV11-2 and TRBJ1-1, is EAGVAQSPRYKIIEKRQSVAFWCNPISGHATLYWYQQILGQGPKLLIQFQNNGVVDDSQLPKDRFSAERLKGVDSTLKIQPAKLEDSAVYLCASSLAAGRTEAFFGQGTRLTVV.

The chain couples TRBV6-5 to TRBJ1-6; TRBD1 agrees at 7 bases. Germline V gene lookup returns CDR1 MNHEY and CDR2 SVGAGI. The J segment lost 7 bases and the V segment lost 4 bases, leaving 4 bases of the junction unmatched. There are 14 residues in the CDR3. The CDR3 loop reads CASSSGQRNSPLHF. The CDR3 region has the DNA TGTGCCAGCAGTTCGGGACAGAGAAATTCACCCCTCCACTTT.

This clone came up once. This chain joins TRBV7-9 and TRBJ1-2, with D unclear. This CDR3 comprises 14 residues. CDR1 is SEHNR, CDR2 FQNEAQ, per germline (reference sequence). Trimming left V 1 base short and J 1 base short, with 7 bases between. CDR3: CASSLEGVNYGYTF. The CDR3 DNA sequence: TGTGCCAGCAGCTTAGAAGGAGTTAACTATGGCTACACCTTC.

This chain links TRBV6-5 with TRBJ2-1; 11 bases line up with TRBD2. The V gene's germline CDR1 is MNHEY and CDR2 SVGAGI. Losses at the gene ends were 6 bases for V and 9 bases for J; bases not matched to a gene: 10. CDR3 length: 15 residues. The CDR3 sequence is CASRRTSGREGEQFF. For the CDR3, the DNA is TGTGCCAGCAGGAGAACTAGCGGGAGAGAGGGTGAGCAGTTCTTC.

This clone was picked up a small number of times. V gene TRBV9 combines with J gene TRBJ1-2; perhaps TRBD1 as D (6 bases). Germline-derived CDR1 and CDR2 are SGDLS and YYNGEE. V shed 0 bases and J shed 8 bases, with 23 bases lying between them. The CDR3 covers 17 residues. DNA of the CDR3: TGTGCCAGCAGCGTAGACGCTAAGGGGGGGCTCGACGGCGGCTACACCTTC. Its translation: CASSVDAKGGLDGGYTF. Using reference TRBV9 and TRBJ1-2 for the parts outside the CDR3, the full variable domain is DSGVTQTPKHLITATGQRVTLRCSPRSGDLSVYWYQQSLDQGLQFLIQYYNGEERAKGNILERFSAQQFPDLHSELNLSSLELGDSALYFCASSVDAKGGLDGGYTFGSGTRLTVV.

The gene calls are TRBV28 and TRBJ2-5, with D tentatively TRBD1 (6 bases). Trimming removed 6 bases at V and 5 bases at J, with 19 bases between. Germline CDR1 MDHEN, CDR2 SYDVKM. The CDR3 extends over 15 amino acids. CDR3 sequence reads: CASSSRDTRGETQYF. The DNA of the CDR3 is TGTGCCAGCAGCTCCCGGGACACCAGAGGGGAGACCCAGTACTTC.

This rearrangement joins TRBV7-2 to TRBJ2-3; D is perhaps TRBD1 (6 bases). The germline V and J ends were trimmed by 5 bases and 4 bases, with 13 bases remaining between them. The V gene's germline CDR1 is SGHTA and CDR2 FQGNSA. CDR3 length equals 14 residues. CDR3 coding DNA: TGTGCCAGCAGCGAAACAGGGTTCGCAGATACGCAGTATTTT. Translated, it gives CASSETGFADTQYF.

The chain has TRBV9 and TRBJ2-5; tentative D call: TRBD1 (6 bases). Germline CDR1 reads SGDLS; CDR2 reads YYNGEE. V lost 0 bases to trimming and J lost 2 bases, with 14 bases between them. The length of the CDR3 is 16 residues. The CDR3 protein is CASSVATGSGQETQYF. The CDR3 nucleotides read TGTGCCAGCAGCGTAGCTACAGGGAGCGGACAAGAGACCCAGTACTTC. The full variable domain, its missing parts supplied by reference TRBV9 and TRBJ2-5, is DSGVTQTPKHLITATGQRVTLRCSPRSGDLSVYWYQQSLDQGLQFLIQYYNGEERAKGNILERFSAQQFPDLHSELNLSSLELGDSALYFCASSVATGSGQETQYFGPGTRLLVL.

This clone was seen only once. This sequence joins TRBV14 and TRBJ2-1, with 7 bases that match TRBD1. Germline CDR1 SGHDN, CDR2 FVKESK. The CDR3 covers 16 residues. V was pared by 4 bases and J by 2 bases, with 8 bases of the junction left unmatched. The CDR3 coding sequence is TGTGCCAGCAGCCCGCACAGGGGTCCTGCCTACAATGAGCAGTTCTTC. This gives the protein CASSPHRGPAYNEQFF.

The chain has TRBV2 and TRBJ1-1, with a possible D match to TRBD1 (5 bases). V lost 2 bases, J lost 0 bases, and 19 bases lay in between. The CDR3 length is 18 residues. The germline gives CDR1 SNHLY, CDR2 FYNNEI. The CDR3 nucleotides are TGTGCCAGCAGTGAATGTATCGCTCAGGGAAACATGAACACTGAAGCTTTCTTT. This gives the protein CASSECIAQGNMNTEAFF.

V gene TRBV13 combines with J gene TRBJ2-3, with 11 bases fitting TRBD2. V was pared by 8 bases and J by 4 bases, with 11 bases of the junction left unmatched. The CDR3 is made up of 16 amino acids. The germline CDR1 and CDR2 sequences are PRHDT and FYEKMQ (reference sequence). The DNA for the CDR3 is TGTGCCAGCGGAACGAATAGCGGGGGGGCTCCAGATACGCAGTATTTT. Translation gives CASGTNSGGAPDTQYF.

For the CDR3, the DNA is TGCGCCAGCAGTGTGGCAGCGGGGCGAACTGAAGCTTTCTTT. It translates to CASSVAAGRTEAFF. J is TRBJ1-1 and V is TRBV10-2, with a possible D match to TRBD1 (5 bases). Trimming removed 4 bases at V and 5 bases at J, with 14 bases between. Per germline, CDR1 WSHSY and CDR2 SAAADI. The CDR3 consists of 14 residues.

V usage is TRBV27 and J usage is TRBJ2-7; 7 nucleotides agree with TRBD2. Trimming at V came to 8 bases and at J to 1 base, leaving 5 bases not matched to a gene. The germline gives CDR1 MNHEY, CDR2 SMNVEV (reference sequence). This CDR3 spans 13 amino acids. DNA for the CDR3: TGTGCCAGCGCTAAGCGGGGTTCCTACGAGCAGTACTTC. Its translation: CASAKRGSYEQYF.

The V call is TRBV6-6, the J call TRBJ2-1; 8 nucleotides align to TRBD2. This CDR3 has 15 residues. The J segment lost 4 bases and the V segment lost 8 bases, leaving 10 bases of the junction unmatched. The germline V gene encodes CDR1 MNHNY and CDR2 SVGAGI (reference sequence). The CDR3 sequence is CASVESGGVYNEQFF. The CDR3 bases are TGTGCCAGCGTCGAGTCGGGGGGGGTGTACAATGAGCAGTTCTTC.

In its sample, this clone was seen once. J is TRBJ2-3 and V is TRBV18, with 10 bases fitting TRBD1. The J segment lost 4 bases and the V segment lost 2 bases, leaving 6 bases of the junction unmatched. Germline loops: CDR1 KGHSH, CDR2 LQKENI. This CDR3 contains 16 residues. CDR3 coding DNA: TGTGCCAGCTCACCAGTGTCAGGACAGGGGGCAGATACGCAGTATTTT. The encoded protein is CASSPVSGQGADTQYF.

V gene TRBV3-1 (or the pseudogene TRBV3-2) combines with J gene TRBJ2-1, with TRBD2 matching 7 bases. The CDR3 runs to 16 residues. The trim removed 3 bases at V and 0 bases at J, leaving 5 bases unmatched. Germline values: CDR1 LGHDT, CDR2 YNNKEL (reference sequence). Here the CDR3 reads CASSQFAGVSYNEQFF. CDR3 bases: TGTGCCAGCAGCCAGTTCGCGGGAGTCTCCTACAATGAGCAGTTCTTC.

V gene TRBV7-3 combines with J gene TRBJ2-7, with a possible D match to TRBD1 (6 bases). CDR1 SGHTA and CDR2 FQGTGA come from the germline V gene. Trimming removed 2 bases at V and 1 base at J, with 6 bases between. The length of the CDR3 is 13 residues. The CDR3 reads CASSLDRSYEQYF. Here the CDR3 DNA reads TGTGCCAGCAGCTTAGACAGGTCCTACGAGCAGTACTTC. The full variable domain, its missing parts supplied by reference TRBV7-3 and TRBJ2-7, is GAGVSQTPSNKVTEKGKYVELRCDPISGHTALYWYRQSLGQGPEFLIYFQGTGAADDSGLPNDRFFAVRPEGSVSTLKIQRTERGDSAVYLCASSLDRSYEQYFGPGTRLTVT.

The chain links TRBV3-1 (or the pseudogene TRBV3-2) to TRBJ1-2; TRBD1 is a possible D gene (5 bases). Trimming took 4 bases from V and 0 from J, leaving 24 bases between them. This CDR3 spans 19 amino acids. Germline V gene lookup returns CDR1 LGHDT and CDR2 YNNKEL (reference sequence). The CDR3 DNA reads TGTGCCAGCAGCCCCTGGGGGGGTGGATCCCCAGTTACTAACTATGGCTACACCTTC. This sequence encodes CASSPWGGGSPVTNYGYTF.